What follows are 32 T cell receptor beta chains derived from one specimen sequenced in a study of blood T cell repertoires in COVID-19. Clones were sequenced by immunoSEQ multiplex PCR, and TCRdb holds only the in-frame ones, with some missing. The sample yields fewer than 350,000 clones, about 91% seen once. The sequenced sample consisted of peripheral blood. The receptor set was obtained from a woman aged 25-40 years with COVID-19, enrolled during active disease.

With respect to this clone: At one boundary the junction diverges from the germline segment, which might be a read error. This sequence joins TRBV5-5 and TRBJ2-2; 7 bases match TRBD1. The CDR3 is 16 amino acids. Germline V gene data show CDR1 as SGHKS and CDR2 as YYEKEE (reference sequence). CDR3 bases: TGTACCAGCAGCGCTACCGGGACAGCCAACACCGGGGAGCTGTTTTTT. Its translation: CTSSATGTANTGELFF.

This chain uses TRBV24-1 with TRBJ2-1, with 11 nucleotides matching TRBD2. The CDR3 sequence is 15 residues long. Germline V lookup: CDR1 KGHDR, CDR2 SFDVKD. Germline trimming cut 3 bases from V and 10 bases from J; bases unmatched to any gene: 7. The DNA for the CDR3 is TGTGCCACCAGTGATACCACTAGCGGGGGAGGGGAGCAGTTCTTC. Protein: CATSDTTSGGGEQFF.

This clone was counted only a few times. This rearrangement joins TRBV18 to TRBJ1-5; possibly TRBD1 for D (5 bases). CDR3 length equals 16 residues. Trimming shortened V by 3 bases and J by 4 bases, and 16 bases separated the two germline ends. From germline, CDR1 is KGHSH and CDR2 LQKENI. The CDR3 here is CASSPSGSDGNQPQHF. The CDR3 region has the DNA TGTGCCAGCTCACCTTCAGGGTCGGATGGGAATCAGCCCCAGCATTTT.

The chain recombines TRBV6-5 with TRBJ2-1; D ambiguous. Trimming pared 11 bases from V and 3 bases from J, leaving 14 bases between. Looked up from germline, CDR1 is MNHEY and CDR2 is SVGAGI. This CDR3 comprises 13 residues. The CDR3 is CAGDSPGYNEQFF. In DNA, the CDR3 is TGTGCCGGCGACTCGCCTGGCTACAATGAGCAGTTCTTC.

DNA for the CDR3: TGTGCCAGCAGTTACTTCAGGGGGGCTGGAGGCTACACCTTC. Its protein product is CASSYFRGAGGYTF. The chain couples TRBV6-5 to TRBJ1-2; 7 nucleotides align to TRBD1. The CDR3 is 14 residues long. From germline, CDR1 is MNHEY and CDR2 SVGAGI. After removal of 1 base from V and 8 bases from J, the junction contained 7 bases not matched to a gene.

CDR3 DNA sequence: TGCGCCAGCAGCCAATCTCAGGCACAGAGGGCCGAAGGCTACACCTTC. As protein: CASSQSQAQRAEGYTF. The genes are TRBV4-3 and TRBJ1-2; the D is unclear. Germline loops: CDR1 LGHNA, CDR2 YSLEER. Trimming removed 2 bases from V and 8 bases from J, with 21 bases in between. This CDR3 comprises 16 residues.

The V call is TRBV6-7, the J call TRBJ2-7, with D possibly TRBD2 on 5 matching bases. TRBV6-7 is assigned to the ORF class and has an uncertain function. Trimming removed 5 bases at V and 3 bases at J, with 23 bases between. There are 17 residues in the CDR3. The CDR3 sequence is CASSQPALPDYIYEQYV. CDR3 nucleotides: TGTGCCAGCAGTCAACCGGCCCTTCCCGACTATATCTACGAGCAGTACGTC.

The chain employs TRBV19 and TRBJ1-6; tentatively, D is TRBD1 (5 bases). Trimming removed 6 bases at V and 7 bases at J, with 19 bases between. The germline V gene has CDR1 LNHDA and CDR2 SQIVND (reference sequence). The CDR3 runs 16 residues. The CDR3 nucleotides are TGTGCCAGTAGAACATCGGGGCGGGGCTTAAATTCACCCCTCCACTTT. Its protein product is CASRTSGRGLNSPLHF.

This chain uses TRBV29-1 with TRBJ1-2; D call uncertain. The V gene's germline CDR1 is SQVTM and CDR2 ANQGSEA. With 5 bases removed from V and 4 bases from J, the gap between germline ends came to 11 bases. The CDR3 contains 12 residues. The CDR3 DNA reads TGCAGCGTTAGGACGGGGAGCTATGGCTACACCTTC. Translated, it gives CSVRTGSYGYTF.

The rearrangement joins TRBV7-9 to TRBJ2-3, with a possible D match to TRBD1 (6 bases). V was clipped by 5 bases and J by 5 bases, with 17 bases between them. Germline CDR1 and CDR2: SEHNR and FQNEAQ (reference sequence). The CDR3 totals 15 residues. The CDR3 spells CASSEQGERGDTQYF. In DNA form, the CDR3 reads TGTGCCAGCAGCGAACAGGGAGAGAGGGGAGATACGCAGTATTTT. Full variable domain (rest looked up from reference TRBV7-9 and TRBJ2-3): DTGVSQNPRHKITKRGQNVTFRCDPISEHNRLYWYRQTLGQGPEFLTYFQNEAQLEKSRLLSDRFSAERPKGSFSTLEIQRTEQGDSAMYLCASSEQGERGDTQYFGPGTRLTVL.

V gene TRBV2 combines with J gene TRBJ1-2; 11 nucleotides agree with TRBD1. The CDR3 covers 15 residues. The germline CDR1 and CDR2 sequences are SNHLY and FYNNEI. Germline trimming cut 2 bases from V and 8 bases from J; bases unmatched to any gene: 7. The CDR3 spells CASSEWTGGVGGYTF. As DNA, the CDR3 is TGTGCCAGCAGTGAATGGACAGGGGGCGTAGGAGGCTACACCTTC.

The chain has TRBV3-1 (or the pseudogene TRBV3-2) and TRBJ2-5; TRBD1 aligns across 7 bases. Trimming took 3 bases from V and 4 from J; bases not matched to a gene: 14. The germline V gene has CDR1 LGHDT and CDR2 YNNKEL (reference sequence). This CDR3 is built from 17 residues. CDR3 nucleotide sequence: TGTGCCAGCAGCCAGGCCTGGACAGGTTTAGGGGGAGAGACCCAGTACTTC. It encodes CASSQAWTGLGGETQYF.

This clone has just a few counts. V is TRBV9 and J is TRBJ2-2, with 8 bases lining up with TRBD1. Germline CDR1 and CDR2: SGDLS and YYNGEE. Trimming cost V 4 bases and J 7 bases; bases outside gene matches: 9. The length of the CDR3 is 15 residues. The CDR3 sequence: CASSPKQGGHGELFF. The CDR3 region has the DNA TGTGCCAGCAGCCCAAAACAGGGGGGTCACGGGGAGCTGTTTTTT. The entire variable domain, with the rest obtained from reference TRBV9 and TRBJ2-2, is as follows: DSGVTQTPKHLITATGQRVTLRCSPRSGDLSVYWYQQSLDQGLQFLIQYYNGEERAKGNILERFSAQQFPDLHSELNLSSLELGDSALYFCASSPKQGGHGELFFGEGSRLTVL.

The rearrangement joins TRBV7-9 to TRBJ2-5, with 10 bases identical to TRBD2. Looked up from germline, CDR1 is SEHNR and CDR2 is FQNEAQ (reference sequence). CDR3 length: 15 residues. Unmatched junction bases numbered 6, after V lost 3 bases and J lost 5 bases. CDR3 in DNA: TGTGCCAGCAGCTTTTCTAGCGGGGGTTTGGAGACCCAGTACTTC. Its protein product is CASSFSSGGLETQYF.

This clone was detected only a few times. The DNA of the CDR3 is TGTGCCAGCAGTCGGGACTCTTTGGGGTATGGCTACACCTTC. The encoded protein is CASSRDSLGYGYTF. The V call is TRBV6-5, the J call TRBJ1-2, with D possibly TRBD1 on 5 matching bases. The germline V gene encodes CDR1 MNHEY and CDR2 SVGAGI. The CDR3 totals 14 residues. V gave up 5 bases and J gave up 5 bases, with 15 bases separating them.

This chain joins TRBV4-1 and TRBJ2-1; 7 positions match TRBD2. From germline, CDR1 is MGHRA and CDR2 YSYEKL. The ends lost 0 bases at V and 7 bases at J; junction bases unmatched: 9. CDR3 length: 16 amino acids. CDR3 residues: CASSQDPSGAFNEQFF. In DNA form, the CDR3 reads TGCGCCAGCAGCCAAGATCCGAGCGGGGCGTTTAATGAGCAGTTCTTC.

This clone has only one observation. The chain has TRBV19 and TRBJ2-2, with 7 bases that match TRBD2. After removal of 4 bases from V and 3 bases from J, the junction contained 2 bases not matched to a gene. The germline V gene encodes CDR1 LNHDA and CDR2 SQIVND (reference sequence). The CDR3 has 14 amino acids. This CDR3 is CASSNRGDTGELFF. CDR3 sequence (DNA): TGTGCCAGTAGTAACCGGGGGGACACCGGGGAGCTGTTTTTT.

The CDR3 loop is CASSRWTSGGQGADTQYF. In DNA form, the CDR3 reads TGTGCCAGCAGCCGGTGGACTAGCGGGGGGCAGGGTGCAGATACGCAGTATTTT. The chain carries TRBV3-1 (or the pseudogene TRBV3-2) and TRBJ2-3, with 14 bases aligning to TRBD2. With V trimmed by 4 bases and J by 4 bases, 10 bases remained unmatched. CDR3 length equals 18 residues. The germline CDR1 and CDR2 sequences are LGHDT and YNNKEL (reference sequence).

The chain recombines TRBV6-5 with TRBJ2-3; 7 nucleotides align to TRBD1. This CDR3 comprises 14 residues. V dropped 11 bases and J dropped 4; count of bases not matched to a gene: 12. The germline V gene has CDR1 MNHEY and CDR2 SVGAGI. CDR3 nucleotide sequence: TGTGCCGGATCTAACAGGGGTGTCCCAGATACGCAGTATTTT. Residues: CAGSNRGVPDTQYF.

The chain recombines TRBV11-2 with TRBJ1-1; no clear D gene. V dropped 2 bases and J dropped 11 bases, with 15 bases sitting between them. Germline CDR1 is SGHAT and CDR2 is FQNNGV. The CDR3 spans 13 residues. CDR3 sequence reads: CASSLSITFGAFF. In nucleotides, the CDR3 is TGTGCCAGCAGCTTATCAATAACCTTCGGGGCTTTCTTT.

The V and J genes are TRBV2 and TRBJ2-3; 11 nucleotides agree with TRBD2. This CDR3 has 15 residues. J gave up 7 bases and V 3 bases, and 6 bases lay outside the gene matches. The germline gives CDR1 SNHLY, CDR2 FYNNEI. CDR3 sequence reads: CASSDPSGGRHTQYF. The CDR3 region has the DNA TGTGCCAGCAGTGACCCTAGCGGGGGGCGGCATACGCAGTATTTT.

This chain joins TRBV7-3 and TRBJ1-1; D uncertain. This CDR3 is 15 amino acids long. The germline V gene encodes CDR1 SGHTA and CDR2 FQGTGA. With 0 bases removed from V and 1 base from J, the gap between germline ends came to 9 bases. The CDR3 here is CASSLTTIRNTEAFF. The CDR3 nucleotides are TGTGCCAGCAGCTTAACGACAATAAGGAACACTGAAGCTTTCTTT.

The chain couples TRBV4-1 to TRBJ2-1; possibly TRBD2 for D (5 bases). In germline, CDR1 is MGHRA, CDR2 YSYEKL. This CDR3 comprises 15 residues. Trimming took 5 bases from V and 7 from J, leaving 18 bases between them. CDR3 amino acids: CASSSHSGVGNEQFF. The CDR3 nucleotides read TGCGCCAGCAGCTCCCACTCCGGGGTCGGTAATGAGCAGTTCTTC.

This chain uses TRBV9 with TRBJ2-3; 8 nucleotides line up with TRBD1. Germline values: CDR1 SGDLS, CDR2 YYNGEE. V lost 3 bases to trimming and J lost 0 bases; unmatched junction nucleotides: 3. The length of the CDR3 is 15 residues. For the CDR3, the DNA is TGTGCCAGCAGCGAGACAGGGGCGAGCACAGATACGCAGTATTTT. This translates into CASSETGASTDTQYF.

V usage is TRBV2 and J usage is TRBJ1-2; 8 bases line up with TRBD1. The CDR3 is made up of 15 amino acids. Per the germline V gene, CDR1 is SNHLY and CDR2 is FYNNEI. Trimming cost V 1 base and J 5 bases; bases outside gene matches: 6. CDR3 loop: CASSEGRGRTYGYTF. CDR3 DNA sequence: TGTGCCAGCAGTGAAGGCAGGGGGCGGACTTATGGCTACACCTTC. The full variable domain, its missing parts supplied by reference TRBV2 and TRBJ1-2, is EPEVTQTPSHQVTQMGQEVILRCVPISNHLYFYWYRQILGQKVEFLVSFYNNEISEKSEIFDDQFSVERPDGSNFTLKIRSTKLEDSAMYFCASSEGRGRTYGYTFGSGTRLTVV.

This chain links TRBV4-2 with TRBJ2-3, with 7 bases matching TRBD2. Germline V gene sequence: CDR1 LGHNA, CDR2 YNFKEQ. This CDR3 is built from 14 residues. V dropped 1 base and J dropped 5; count of bases not matched to a gene: 3. The CDR3 spells CASSQGGGEDTQYF. In DNA form, the CDR3 reads TGTGCCAGCAGCCAAGGGGGGGGTGAAGATACGCAGTATTTT.

The V and J genes are TRBV2 and TRBJ1-1; no clear D. The CDR3 length is 13 residues. The V end was cut by 4 bases, the J end by 5 bases, with 11 bases between. Germline lookup yields CDR1 SNHLY and CDR2 FYNNEI. The chain's CDR3 is CASSARIRTEAFF. The CDR3 DNA sequence: TGTGCCAGCAGTGCGAGGATCAGAACTGAAGCTTTCTTT.

The chain couples TRBV29-1 to TRBJ2-1; tentatively, D is TRBD2 (6 bases). Germline CDR1 SQVTM, CDR2 ANQGSEA. This CDR3 has 14 residues. V was trimmed by 4 bases and J by 3 bases, leaving 13 bases between them. The CDR3 DNA follows: TGCAGCGTTGCGTGGCGGGGATACTACAATGAGCAGTTCTTC. This sequence encodes CSVAWRGYYNEQFF.

The chain combines TRBV6-5 with TRBJ1-5; 7 bases map to TRBD1. Germline V CDR1 and CDR2: MNHEY, SVGAGI. With 5 bases clipped from V and 6 bases from J, the junction kept 7 bases outside the gene matches. CDR3 length: 14 amino acids. CDR3 sequence: CASSRGLGGQPQHF. The CDR3 bases are TGTGCCAGCAGTAGGGGGCTAGGTGGTCAGCCCCAGCATTTT.

CDR3 sequence reads: CASSYAGTGGPHNEQFF. Written as DNA, the CDR3 is TGTGCCAGCAGCTACGCGGGTACGGGGGGGCCCCACAATGAGCAGTTCTTC. The genes are TRBV5-5 and TRBJ2-1; 8 bases are a match to TRBD2. Trimming at V came to 3 bases and at J to 5 bases, leaving 13 bases not matched to a gene. This CDR3 is built from 17 residues. Germline CDR1 and CDR2: SGHKS and YYEKEE (reference sequence).

Turning to this clone: The junction does not match germline at one end; this may be a read error. CDR3 sequence (DNA): TGTGCCAGCATAGGGTGGGGCAGGCCTAGCTTC. This codes for CASIGWGRPSF. This sequence joins TRBV6-5 and TRBJ1-2; TRBD1 is a possible D gene (5 bases). There are 11 residues in the CDR3. Germline CDR1 MNHEY, CDR2 SVGAGI.

The chain's CDR3 is CASSNPLRGQNYGYTF. Here the CDR3 DNA reads TGTGCCAGCAGCAACCCCCTAAGGGGGCAAAACTATGGCTACACCTTC. The chain recombines TRBV21-1 with TRBJ1-2; the table calls TRBD1, which could not be checked here. TRBV21-1 is a recognized pseudogene. The length of the CDR3 is 16 residues.